This is a list of T cell receptor beta chains from one sample in a study of T cells in narcolepsy. Method: immunoSEQ multiplex PCR; TCRdb's copy keeps in-frame clones and lacks some. This table holds under 40,000 clones, 83% found once. Source material: memory (CD45RA-) CD4+ T cells from blood. These receptors were collected from a human donor in good health. Each CDR3 is given without its conserved first and last residue.

v_gene,j_gene,len,CDR3aa
TRBV19,TRBJ2-6,14,ASGLAGGQEANVLT
TRBV6-4,TRBJ2-3,12,ASSRGGPPDTQY
TRBV10-3,TRBJ2-3,11,AIRGPLGGAQY
TRBV27,TRBJ2-1,13,ASSLRGGAGNEQF
TRBV15,TRBJ1-6,14,ATSRDRGWANSPLH
TRBV4-3,TRBJ2-1,11,ASSLAYYNEQF
TRBV5-6,TRBJ2-3,14,ASSLATSGSTDTQY
TRBV6-5,TRBJ1-3,13,ASNPDRNSGNTIY
TRBV7-2,TRBJ1-3,10,ASSPLRNTIY
TRBV14,TRBJ1-2,13,ASSQFAQGPYGYT
TRBV23-1,TRBJ2-4,13,ASSPRACGKNIQY
TRBV2,TRBJ1-2,11,ASSGRQGDGYT
TRBV7-2,TRBJ2-1,12,ASSPPLDPNEQF
TRBV27,TRBJ2-7,10,ASRRGEFEQY
TRBV7-2,TRBJ2-5,13,ASSPSGGWGETQY
TRBV10-3,TRBJ2-1,13,AISQRDYRYNEQF
TRBV6-1,TRBJ2-7,12,ASSPPPPLYEQY
TRBV29-1,TRBJ1-2,12,SVATGVGGYGYT
TRBV6-5,TRBJ1-1,11,ASSYSENTEAF
TRBV4-1,TRBJ2-7,13,ASSHVGMGSYEQY
TRBV10-3,TRBJ2-1,12,AISEGGLYNEQF
TRBV2,TRBJ1-6,15,ASRTDRTLSYNSPLH
TRBV7-2,TRBJ2-3,16,ASSLEGTSFRSTDTQY
TRBV4-1,TRBJ1-5,12,ASSQVGARQPQH
TRBV25-1,TRBJ2-5,14,ASSDAGSGGIETQY
TRBV11-3,TRBJ2-1,11,ASSLDMTGGMF
TRBV30,TRBJ1-3,12,AWSRSLSGNTIY
TRBV6-5,TRBJ2-6,11,ASDREGANVLT
TRBV11-2,TRBJ2-7,13,ASSDRAVPRREQY
TRBV12-5,TRBJ2-1,14,ASGTSGASSYNEQF
TRBV7-2,TRBJ2-5,13,ASSLVWTEQETQY
TRBV28,TRBJ1-5,14,ASSLHTGQVNQPQH
TRBV15,TRBJ1-5,15,ATSRGGRGGSNQPQH
TRBV7-9,TRBJ1-1,13,ASSTRRLTDTEAF
TRBV28,TRBJ1-1,11,ASSSPGVTEAF
TRBV6-6,TRBJ2-3,14,ASSKNTGGPTDTQY
TRBV2,TRBJ2-7,12,ASRDFSLSYEQY
TRBV5-1,TRBJ2-6,13,ASSLPTSGANVLT
TRBV7-9,TRBJ1-1,9,ASQGYSEAF